What follows are 21 T cell receptor beta chains derived from one specimen sequenced in a study of early T cells in non-severe SARS-CoV-2 infection. TCRdb itself ran the 5' RACE reads through MiXCR, one entry per CDR3 protein. The repertoire includes about 70,000 distinct CDR3 sequences, approximately 14% of them detected once, and around 3.7% sits in the top ten. The sequencing here drew on whole blood, taken at baseline. These receptors were taken from an adult who was a healthcare worker with PCR-confirmed SARS-CoV-2 infection or an uninfected control (not recorded which).

This clonotype was found many times. This rearrangement joins TRBV19 to TRBJ2-6; TRBD1 matches 8 bases. Trimming at V came to 5 bases and at J to 2 bases, leaving 11 bases not matched to a gene. The germline gives CDR1 LNHDA, CDR2 SQIVND (reference sequence). The CDR3 has 18 residues. CDR3 nucleotides: TGTGCCAGTAGTGAACGGACAGGGAGGTTGACTGGGGCCAACGTCCTGACTTTC. It encodes CASSERTGRLTGANVLTF.

About this clonotype itself: Possible read error: a much larger clone is one base away. No conserved phenylalanine or tryptophan is present at the end of the CDR3, so a read error is the likely explanation. The chain uses TRBV14 and TRBJ2-2; tentative D call: TRBD1 (5 bases). The V end was cut by 2 bases, the J end by 5 bases, with 12 bases between. CDR1 and CDR2 (germline): SGHDN, FVKESK. CDR3 length: 15 amino acids. This chain's CDR3 is CASSQSSGMTGELFS. CDR3 DNA: TGTGCCAGCAGCCAATCCTCAGGGATGACCGGGGAGCTGTTTTCT.

The CDR3 here is CASRTPGQGSNQPQHF. DNA for the CDR3: TGTGCCAGCAGGACCCCGGGACAGGGGTCCAATCAGCCCCAGCATTTT. This sequence joins TRBV28 and TRBJ1-5; the match to TRBD1 covers 10 bases. Germline assignment: CDR1 MDHEN and CDR2 SYDVKM. V trimming: 6 bases; J trimming: 3 bases; junction bases outside the gene matches: 8. This CDR3 is built from 16 residues.

This sequence joins TRBV30 and TRBJ2-5; no clear D gene. Trimming took off 1 base at V and 5 bases at J, with 14 bases between the two ends. Germline-derived CDR1 and CDR2 are GTSNPN and SVGIG (reference sequence). This CDR3 region has 14 residues. In DNA, the CDR3 is TGTGCCTGGAGTGGGTTAGAAGCCGTGGAGACCCAGTACTTC. As protein: CAWSGLEAVETQYF.

This clonotype has only a few counts. The chain recombines TRBV6-1 with TRBJ1-5, with D unresolved. V lost 3 bases, J lost 0 bases, and 9 bases lay in between. The CDR3 is 15 residues long. The germline V gene encodes CDR1 MNHNS and CDR2 SASEGT. CDR3: CASSDLVNSNQPQHF. CDR3 bases: TGTGCCAGCAGTGATCTCGTAAATAGCAATCAGCCCCAGCATTTT.

This clonotype was seen a handful of times. This sequence joins TRBV7-2 and TRBJ2-5; the match to TRBD1 covers 8 bases. The germline CDR1 and CDR2 sequences are SGHTA and FQGNSA. The trim removed 4 bases at V and 14 bases at J, leaving 6 bases unmatched. The CDR3 length is 11 residues. CDR3 amino acids: CASSSGQVSYF. Here the CDR3 DNA reads TGTGCCAGCAGCTCGGGACAGGTTTCTTACTTC. The full variable domain, rest sourced from reference TRBV7-2 and TRBJ2-5, is GAGVSQSPSNKVTEKGKDVELRCDPISGHTALYWYRQSLGQGLEFLIYFQGNSAPDKSGLPSDRFSAERTGGSVSTLTIQRTQQEDSAVYLCASSSGQVSYFGPGTRLLVL.

This clonotype was observed a few times. The chain recombines TRBV29-1 with TRBJ2-5, with D perhaps TRBD1 (5 bases). Trimming took off 5 bases at V and 5 bases at J, with 18 bases between the two ends. This CDR3 spans 14 amino acids. Germline CDR1 reads SQVTM; CDR2 reads ANQGSEA. The CDR3 protein is CSVPQGYMIETQYF. As DNA, the CDR3 is TGCAGCGTTCCCCAGGGTTATATGATCGAGACCCAGTACTTC.

This clonotype has more than one count but fewer than ten. The gene calls are TRBV19 and TRBJ2-2, with 8 bases fitting TRBD1. In germline, CDR1 is LNHDA, CDR2 SQIVND (reference sequence). V was pared by 9 bases and J by 3 bases, with 6 bases of the junction left unmatched. This CDR3 is built from 14 residues. The CDR3 coding sequence is TGTGCCAGCGCCAGGGGGCTGGACACCGGGGAGCTGTTTTTT. This gives the protein CASARGLDTGELFF.

The J gene is TRBJ2-7, the V gene TRBV28; 11 positions agree with TRBD2. Trimming removed 5 bases from V and 0 bases from J; junction bases left unmatched: 6. Per the germline V gene, CDR1 is MDHEN and CDR2 is SYDVKM. The CDR3 covers 16 residues. The CDR3 DNA sequence: TGTGCCAGCAGTCCTGGGACTAGCGGATACTCCTACGAGCAGTACTTC. Translation: CASSPGTSGYSYEQYF.

This clonotype was recorded at least ten times. This sequence joins TRBV11-2 and TRBJ2-2; no clear D. Between the trimmed V and J ends, which lost 0 bases and 2 bases, there was a span of 13 bases. This CDR3 comprises 17 residues. CDR1 and CDR2 from the germline V gene are SGHAT and FQNNGV. The CDR3 DNA is TGTGCCAGCAGCTTAGAGCATCGGGCGCTTAACACCGGGGAGCTGTTTTTT. It yields the protein CASSLEHRALNTGELFF.

The chain combines TRBV4-1 with TRBJ2-6, with unresolved D. V was cut by 2 bases and J by 0 bases, with 5 bases left in between. Germline V CDR1 and CDR2: MGHRA, YSYEKL. This CDR3 comprises 15 residues. The CDR3 nucleotides are TGCGCCAGCAGCCAATGGAGCTCTGGGGCCAACGTCCTGACTTTC. This encodes CASSQWSSGANVLTF.

In this sample, this clonotype turned up many times. V and J are TRBV6-6 and TRBJ2-5; unclear D gene. V was shortened by 4 bases and J by 4 bases, with 7 bases between the two germline ends. Germline CDR1 is MNHNY and CDR2 is SVGAGI (reference sequence). The CDR3 covers 12 residues. The CDR3: CASSSRRETQYF. CDR3 bases: TGTGCCAGCAGTTCCCGCCGAGAGACCCAGTACTTC.

The V and J genes are TRBV27 and TRBJ2-7; possibly TRBD2 for D (6 bases). Germline CDR1 is MNHEY and CDR2 is SMNVEV (reference sequence). V gave up 0 bases and J gave up 6 bases, with 12 bases separating them. The CDR3 sequence is 14 residues long. The CDR3 protein is CASSLSAPGAEQYF. CDR3 DNA: TGTGCCAGCAGTTTATCAGCCCCGGGAGCCGAGCAGTACTTC.

This clonotype was observed at least ten times. V usage is TRBV29-1 and J usage is TRBJ2-2; D is possibly TRBD2 (5 bases). CDR1 and CDR2 from the germline V gene are SQVTM and ANQGSEA. Trimming took 7 bases from V and 4 from J, leaving 16 bases between them. The CDR3 consists of 14 residues. CDR3 in DNA: TGCAGCGCCGGGGTATCTCTAGGCACCGGGGAGCTGTTTTTT. Residues: CSAGVSLGTGELFF.

This clonotype was recorded a few times. The chain combines TRBV9 with TRBJ2-3; 10 bases are a match to TRBD2. The CDR3 consists of 15 residues. V lost 0 bases and J lost 6; bases outside the gene matches: 4. The germline V gene encodes CDR1 SGDLS and CDR2 YYNGEE. DNA of the CDR3: TGTGCCAGCAGCGTAGTGGCTAGCGGGAGTGATACGCAGTATTTT. Translation: CASSVVASGSDTQYF.

The chain combines TRBV18 with TRBJ1-2; TRBD1 aligns across 8 bases. Germline lookup yields CDR1 KGHSH and CDR2 LQKENI. V was clipped by 3 bases and J by 8 bases; unmatched bases: 14. The CDR3 is 16 amino acids. CDR3 sequence (DNA): TGTGCCAGCTCACCTTTCAGGGGGCGACCGAGTAGCGGCTACACCTTC. Amino acids: CASSPFRGRPSSGYTF.

This clonotype was observed a few times. The chain uses TRBV5-1 and TRBJ1-6; D is possibly TRBD1 (6 bases). The CDR3 extends over 16 amino acids. Per the germline V gene, CDR1 is SGHRS and CDR2 is YFSETQ. Trimming took off 1 base at V and 4 bases at J, with 12 bases between the two ends. CDR3 in amino acids: CASSLTGSPYNSPLHF. The DNA for the CDR3 is TGCGCCAGCAGCTTGACAGGGAGCCCTTATAATTCACCCCTCCACTTT.

For the CDR3, the DNA is TGTGCCAGCAGCTTGGAGCAGCCAGGAGAGACCCAGTACTTC. Its protein is CASSLEQPGETQYF. The chain recombines TRBV5-6 with TRBJ2-5, with unresolved D. The CDR3 sequence is 14 residues long. CDR1 and CDR2 from the germline V gene are SGHDT and YYEEEE. V lost 0 bases to trimming and J lost 4 bases, with 10 bases between them.

This clonotype was seen repeatedly, ten times or more. J is TRBJ1-5 and V is TRBV12-3 or TRBV12-4; TRBD1 matches 7 bases. The CDR3 extends over 13 amino acids. Trimming at V came to 6 bases and at J to 7 bases, leaving 6 bases not matched to a gene. The CDR3 DNA is TGTGCCAGCAGGACGACAGGGAACCAGCCCCAGCATTTT. Translated: CASRTTGNQPQHF.

The V call is TRBV29-1, the J call TRBJ2-7; D is possibly TRBD1 (6 bases). The ends were cut back, 5 bases at V and 5 bases at J, with 10 bases in the middle. The germline CDR1 and CDR2 sequences are SQVTM and ANQGSEA. This CDR3 is built from 11 residues. CDR3 sequence: CSVNRADEQYF. The CDR3 DNA follows: TGCAGCGTTAACAGGGCGGACGAGCAGTACTTC.

Ten or more counts support this clonotype. The chain carries TRBV7-9 and TRBJ1-3, with D possibly TRBD1 on 6 matching bases. The CDR3 is 15 residues long. Trimming stripped 4 bases from V and 7 bases from J, with 17 bases between. The germline gives CDR1 SEHNR, CDR2 FQNEAQ (reference sequence). The CDR3 spells CASSSIRDTVNTIYF. DNA for the CDR3: TGTGCCAGCAGCTCCATCCGGGACACCGTTAACACCATATATTTT.